The 15 T cell receptor beta chains below all came from one sample that was sequenced in a study of response to subunit inactivated influenza vaccine. Each CDR3 protein is one row after TCRdb ran MiXCR on the RT-PCR reads. The sample records about 180,000 distinct CDR3 sequences, about 9% being singletons. Sequences were derived from non-naive T cells sorted from PBMCs, sampled on the day of vaccination. These receptor sequences come from a man aged 50-60 years who received an inactivated influenza vaccine.

The DNA for the CDR3 is TGTGCCAGCAGTGTGGACAGGGTTCGGGGAACAGATACGCAGTATTTT. Residues: CASSVDRVRGTDTQYF. This rearrangement joins TRBV6-1 to TRBJ2-3; the match to TRBD1 covers 8 bases. From germline, CDR1 is MNHNS and CDR2 SASEGT. The CDR3 has 16 amino acids. The trim removed 4 bases at V and 3 bases at J, leaving 9 bases unmatched.

At least ten counts were recorded for this clonotype. The rearrangement uses TRBV20-1 and TRBJ2-5; 9 bases align to TRBD1. CDR1 is DFQATT and CDR2 is SNEGSKA in the germline V gene (reference sequence). This CDR3 is built from 14 residues. V gave up 6 bases and J gave up 6 bases; unmatched junction bases: 11. The chain's CDR3 is CSATRNRGLQTQYF. The CDR3, as DNA: TGCAGTGCCACACGGAACAGGGGGCTACAGACCCAGTACTTC.

The rearrangement joins TRBV6-5 to TRBJ2-1; D gene uncertain. From germline, CDR1 is MNHEY and CDR2 SVGAGI. This CDR3 spans 14 amino acids. Trimming took 2 bases from V and 10 from J, leaving 15 bases between them. The CDR3 nucleotides read TGTGCCAGCAGTTACGAACACCGTCTAGGAGAGCAGTTCTTC. Amino acids: CASSYEHRLGEQFF.

The chain employs TRBV6-1 and TRBJ2-1; D possibly corresponds to TRBD1 (6 bases). Germline values: CDR1 MNHNS, CDR2 SASEGT. V gave up 7 bases and J gave up 0 bases, with 13 bases separating them. The CDR3 covers 15 residues. This chain's CDR3 is CASNTGLSSYNEQFF. Written as DNA, the CDR3 is TGTGCCAGCAACACAGGGTTGAGCTCCTACAATGAGCAGTTCTTC.

This clonotype was observed many times. This chain uses TRBV5-6 with TRBJ1-2, with D tentatively TRBD1 (5 bases). The V and J ends lost 0 bases and 4 bases respectively, with 13 bases between them. CDR1 and CDR2 from the germline V gene are SGHDT and YYEEEE. The CDR3 runs to 15 residues. CDR3 amino acids: CASSLGGSFGYGYTF. CDR3 in DNA: TGTGCCAGCAGCTTGGGGGGCTCCTTCGGCTATGGCTACACCTTC.

The V call is TRBV20-1, the J call TRBJ2-7, with no clear D. Germline values: CDR1 DFQATT, CDR2 SNEGSKA (reference sequence). Trimming took 6 bases from V and 4 from J, leaving 10 bases between them. This CDR3 has 11 amino acids. The CDR3 DNA follows: TGCAGTGCCCCCGCCCCTTACGAGCAGTACTTC. Its protein product is CSAPAPYEQYF.

This clonotype came up many times. The gene calls are TRBV20-1 and TRBJ2-3; weak D call: TRBD2 (6 bases). The CDR3 has 15 residues. CDR1 DFQATT and CDR2 SNEGSKA come from the germline V gene (reference sequence). V lost 6 bases to trimming and J lost 5 bases, with 21 bases between them. CDR3 sequence: CSASTGEAVVDTQYF. CDR3 bases: TGCAGTGCCAGCACGGGGGAAGCGGTGGTAGATACGCAGTATTTT.

J is TRBJ2-7 and V is TRBV9; 10 bases agree with TRBD2. Germline V gene sequence: CDR1 SGDLS, CDR2 YYNGEE. The CDR3 has 14 residues. V trimming: 5 bases; J trimming: 6 bases; junction bases outside the gene matches: 8. The CDR3 loop reads CASSRAGGSGEQYF. CDR3 nucleotide sequence: TGTGCCAGCAGTAGAGCGGGGGGGAGTGGCGAGCAGTACTTC.

This clonotype was recorded many times. The J gene is TRBJ1-1, the V gene TRBV5-1; D is ambiguous. The V end was cut by 4 bases, the J end by 1 base, with 11 bases between. CDR3 size: 14 residues. The germline CDR1 and CDR2 sequences are SGHRS and YFSETQ. The CDR3, as DNA: TGCGCCAGCAGCCCCTCTGGAGGGAACACTGAAGCTTTCTTT. It translates to CASSPSGGNTEAFF.

This clonotype was seen more than once but under ten times. The V call is TRBV20-1, the J call TRBJ1-2; no firm D call. There are 12 residues in the CDR3. V lost 2 bases, J lost 2 bases, and 6 bases lay in between. The germline CDR1 and CDR2 sequences are DFQATT and SNEGSKA (reference sequence). CDR3 bases: TGCAGTGCTAGAACGGCCAACTATGGCTACACCTTC. Its translation: CSARTANYGYTF.

This clonotype was detected only a few times. The V gene is TRBV2, the J gene TRBJ2-1, with 9 bases identical to TRBD1. J was trimmed by 8 bases and V by 3 bases; bases with no gene match: 2. Germline V gene data show CDR1 as SNHLY and CDR2 as FYNNEI. The CDR3 sequence is 13 residues long. CDR3 region: CASSEDRGYEQFF. CDR3 coding DNA: TGTGCCAGCAGTGAGGACAGGGGCTATGAGCAGTTCTTC.

This clonotype was detected many times. This chain uses TRBV5-1 with TRBJ1-1, with D unresolved. The CDR3 has 15 residues. CDR1 and CDR2 (germline): SGHRS, YFSETQ. Trimming removed 1 base at V and 1 base at J, with 11 bases between. The CDR3 sequence: CASSLTPGSNTEAFF. In DNA, the CDR3 is TGCGCCAGCAGCTTGACACCGGGGTCGAACACTGAAGCTTTCTTT.

This clonotype was seen a few times. The chain couples TRBV7-6 to TRBJ2-7, with D possibly matching TRBD2 (5 bases). The CDR3 is made up of 14 amino acids. The germline gives CDR1 SGHVS, CDR2 FNYEAQ. Trimming shortened V by 4 bases and J by 2 bases, and 12 bases separated the two germline ends. The CDR3 bases are TGTGCCAGCAGCTCTTTAGCGTACACCTACGAGCAGTACTTC. Its protein is CASSSLAYTYEQYF.

This clonotype was detected many times. The chain has TRBV10-3 and TRBJ2-5, with 9 positions matching TRBD2. Germline-derived CDR1 and CDR2 are ENHRY and SYGVKD. The trim removed 4 bases at V and 5 bases at J, leaving 14 bases unmatched. This CDR3 has 17 amino acids. The CDR3, as DNA: TGTGCCATCAGTGCCGCCCCAGCGGGGGGCCTTGGGGAGACCCAGTACTTC. The encoded protein is CAISAAPAGGLGETQYF.

The genes are TRBV20-1 and TRBJ2-1, with unresolved D. CDR1 is DFQATT and CDR2 is SNEGSKA in the germline V gene (reference sequence). The CDR3 has 12 residues. Trimming shortened V by 0 bases and J by 8 bases, and 8 bases separated the two germline ends. The CDR3 sequence: CSARDPPHEQFF. The CDR3 coding sequence is TGCAGTGCTAGAGATCCACCCCATGAGCAGTTCTTC.